What follows are 29 T cell receptor beta chains derived from one specimen sequenced in a study of CD8+CD57+ T cells in acquired aplastic anemia. Patients picked for sequencing had shown CD8+CD57+ cell expansion detected by flow cytometry. It was genomic DNA that served as the template for profiling TCR beta VDJ and CDR3. TCRdb ran MiXCR on the reads and lists one entry per CDR3 protein. The table shows 160,000 or so distinct CDR3 sequences, with 47% occurring only once. Sequences were obtained from sorted CD4+, CD8+, or CD8+CD57+ T cells (not recorded which) from PBMCs. The receptors come from a human donor with aplastic anemia.

The chain couples TRBV18 to TRBJ2-7; D possibly corresponds to TRBD1 (5 bases). Trimming pared 3 bases from V and 3 bases from J, leaving 15 bases between. Germline CDR1 reads KGHSH; CDR2 reads LQKENI. The CDR3 has 15 amino acids. This CDR3 reads CASSPGRIGDYEQYF. CDR3 DNA: TGTGCCAGCTCACCGGGCAGAATAGGGGACTACGAGCAGTACTTC.

The chain links TRBV15 to TRBJ2-7; D unclear. Trimming pared 0 bases from V and 3 bases from J, leaving 9 bases between. The CDR3 is made up of 14 amino acids. Per germline, CDR1 LNHNV and CDR2 YYDKDF (reference sequence). The CDR3 loop reads CATSRDWADYEQYF. CDR3 nucleotides: TGTGCCACCAGCAGAGATTGGGCGGACTACGAGCAGTACTTC.

The genes are TRBV11-1 and TRBJ2-3; TRBD1 matches at 10 bases. Looked up from germline, CDR1 is SGHAT and CDR2 is FQDESV (reference sequence). Unmatched junction bases numbered 5, after V lost 3 bases and J lost 2 bases. The CDR3 is made up of 16 amino acids. The CDR3 spells CASSLTGTGVTDTQYF. In DNA, the CDR3 is TGTGCCAGCAGCTTGACCGGGACAGGGGTCACAGATACGCAGTATTTT.

This clonotype was recorded at least ten times. The chain recombines TRBV3-1 with TRBJ2-7; TRBD2 matches 11 bases. Per germline, CDR1 LGHDT and CDR2 YNNKEL (reference sequence). This CDR3 region has 15 residues. The ends lost 2 bases at V and 3 bases at J; junction bases unmatched: 3. CDR3 DNA sequence: TGTGCCAGCAGCCAACGGCTAGCGGGAGGCTACGAGCAGTACTTC. This codes for CASSQRLAGGYEQYF.

This clonotype was seen ten or more times. V gene TRBV6-1 combines with J gene TRBJ1-1; D might be TRBD1 (5 bases). The CDR3 contains 13 residues. Germline CDR1 reads MNHNS; CDR2 reads SASEGT. V was trimmed by 7 bases and J by 4 bases, leaving 13 bases between them. The CDR3 region is CASTEQVGTEAFF. CDR3 nucleotide sequence: TGTGCCAGCACCGAACAGGTGGGCACTGAAGCTTTCTTT.

This clonotype appeared many times. The chain carries TRBV5-1 and TRBJ2-1, with TRBD1 identical over 8 bases. J lost 2 bases, V lost 4 bases, and 5 bases had no gene match. The CDR3 spans 15 residues. Germline CDR1 SGHRS, CDR2 YFSETQ. The chain's CDR3 is CASSKDRGPYNEQFF. The CDR3, as DNA: TGCGCCAGCAGCAAAGACAGGGGACCCTACAATGAGCAGTTCTTC.

Details on this clonotype: The missing conserved phenylalanine or tryptophan at the end of this CDR3 makes a read error likely. The rearrangement joins TRBV12-3 or TRBV12-4 to TRBJ1-1, with D perhaps TRBD1 (6 bases). This CDR3 has 13 residues. V gave up 8 bases and J gave up 6 bases, with 16 bases separating them. For the CDR3, the DNA is TGTGCCAGCGAAAGACAGGAGTGGGCTGAAGCTTTCTGT. Encoded protein: CASERQEWAEAFC.

The chain links TRBV6-5 to TRBJ2-2; no firm D call. The CDR3 runs to 13 residues. V was pared by 2 bases and J by 6 bases, with 7 bases between. Germline assignment: CDR1 MNHEY and CDR2 SVGAGI. The CDR3 sequence: CASSYESAGELFF. CDR3 in DNA: TGTGCCAGCAGTTACGAGTCGGCCGGGGAGCTGTTTTTT.

The chain is built from TRBV20-1 and TRBJ2-7; 8 bases map to TRBD1. Germline V gene data show CDR1 as DFQATT and CDR2 as SNEGSKA (reference sequence). The CDR3 has 12 residues. J lost 5 bases, V lost 3 bases, and 3 bases had no gene match. CDR3 nucleotide sequence: TGCAGTGCTAGTGGACAGGGCCACGAGCAGTACTTC. Protein sequence: CSASGQGHEQYF.

At least ten counts were recorded for this clonotype. The rearrangement uses TRBV29-1 and TRBJ2-2; possible D gene TRBD2, 6 bases. V dropped 6 bases and J dropped 7 bases, with 18 bases sitting between them. Germline V gene lookup returns CDR1 SQVTM and CDR2 ANQGSEA. The CDR3 loop spans 14 amino acids. CDR3 in amino acids: CSVAGPISGGELFF. The CDR3 nucleotides are TGCAGCGTCGCGGGACCGATAAGTGGCGGGGAGCTGTTTTTT.

This clonotype was detected many times. The gene calls are TRBV20-1 and TRBJ1-4; 9 positions agree with TRBD1. Per germline, CDR1 DFQATT and CDR2 SNEGSKA (reference sequence). The CDR3 totals 16 residues. After removal of 8 bases from V and 3 bases from J, the junction contained 13 bases not matched to a gene. This CDR3 reads CSPRDRVNSANEKLFF. CDR3 nucleotide sequence: TGCAGTCCCCGGGACAGGGTAAACTCAGCTAATGAAAAACTGTTTTTT.

This clonotype was seen at least ten times. The genes are TRBV7-6 and TRBJ2-2, with D possibly matching TRBD1 (6 bases). The CDR3 consists of 15 residues. Deletions cut 3 bases from V and 3 bases from J, with 11 bases between. The germline CDR1 and CDR2 sequences are SGHVS and FNYEAQ. CDR3 DNA sequence: TGTGCCAGCAGCTTTCAGGACAGTGACACCGGGGAGCTGTTTTTT. Translation gives CASSFQDSDTGELFF.

This clonotype was counted only a few times. This chain links TRBV5-1 with TRBJ1-6; D call uncertain. Trimming cost V 0 bases and J 7 bases, with 8 bases left between them. The CDR3 is made up of 14 amino acids. Germline V gene sequence: CDR1 SGHRS, CDR2 YFSETQ. Written as DNA, the CDR3 is TGCGCCAGCAGCTTGGGTTCGGGGAATTCACCCCTCCACTTT. Its protein is CASSLGSGNSPLHF. Full variable domain (rest looked up from reference TRBV5-1 and TRBJ1-6): KAGVTQTPRYLIKTRGQQVTLSCSPISGHRSVSWYQQTPGQGLQFLFEYFSETQRNKGNFPGRFSGRQFSNSRSEMNVSTLELGDSALYLCASSLGSGNSPLHFGNGTRLTVT.

Only a few counts were recorded for this clonotype. The chain employs TRBV24-1 and TRBJ2-7, with TRBD2 matching over 8 bases. The CDR3 spans 13 residues. The J segment lost 5 bases and the V segment lost 4 bases, leaving 3 bases of the junction unmatched. Germline V gives CDR1 KGHDR, CDR2 SFDVKD. The CDR3 loop reads CATSEPGLDEQYF. The CDR3 DNA is TGTGCCACCAGTGAACCGGGACTAGACGAGCAGTACTTC.

The genes are TRBV29-1 and TRBJ1-1; tentatively, D is TRBD1 (5 bases). The V gene's germline CDR1 is SQVTM and CDR2 ANQGSEA. V shed 8 bases and J shed 0 bases, with 10 bases lying between them. The CDR3 is 12 residues long. The DNA of the CDR3 is TGCAGCACGAGACAGTTGAACACTGAAGCTTTCTTT. Protein product: CSTRQLNTEAFF.

This clonotype was picked up many times. The chain employs TRBV12-3 or TRBV12-4 and TRBJ2-1; TRBD1 matches 8 bases. CDR3 length: 14 amino acids. The junction had 10 bases not matched to a gene; V was cut back by 5 bases and J by 10 bases. The CDR3: CASSKGQGGREQFF. The CDR3 nucleotides are TGTGCCAGCAGTAAAGGACAGGGAGGTCGGGAGCAGTTCTTC.

This clonotype was detected only a few times. The chain combines TRBV15 with TRBJ2-5; no firm D call. The germline V and J ends were trimmed by 0 bases and 2 bases, with 7 bases remaining between them. The germline V gene encodes CDR1 LNHNV and CDR2 YYDKDF (reference sequence). This CDR3 comprises 14 residues. The chain's CDR3 is CATSRDSPQETQYF. In DNA form, the CDR3 reads TGTGCCACCAGCAGAGACAGCCCACAAGAGACCCAGTACTTC.

This clonotype was found a few times. The genes are TRBV7-9 and TRBJ2-5, with TRBD1 matching over 7 bases. V was pared by 1 base and J by 3 bases, with 5 bases of the junction left unmatched. Germline V gene data show CDR1 as SEHNR and CDR2 as FQNEAQ (reference sequence). The CDR3 loop spans 15 amino acids. The CDR3 spells CASSLGSTGKETQYF. CDR3 nucleotides: TGTGCCAGCAGCTTAGGATCGACAGGGAAAGAGACCCAGTACTTC. Full variable domain (missing parts from reference TRBV7-9 and TRBJ2-5): DTGVSQNPRHKITKRGQNVTFRCDPISEHNRLYWYRQTLGQGPEFLTYFQNEAQLEKSRLLSDRFSAERPKGSFSTLEIQRTEQGDSAMYLCASSLGSTGKETQYFGPGTRLLVL.

The DNA of the CDR3 is TGTGCCAGCAGTGTATACCGGGACAGGGTTTCACCCCTCCACTTT. This encodes CASSVYRDRVSPLHF. The chain links TRBV6-4 to TRBJ1-6; 9 bases fit TRBD1. Trimming took 4 bases from V and 9 from J; bases not matched to a gene: 7. CDR1 and CDR2 (germline): MRHNA, SNTAGT. CDR3 size: 15 residues.

V gene TRBV5-6 combines with J gene TRBJ1-5, with D perhaps matching TRBD1 (5 bases). Trimming shortened V by 3 bases and J by 5 bases, and 18 bases separated the two germline ends. This CDR3 spans 16 amino acids. Germline V gene sequence: CDR1 SGHDT, CDR2 YYEEEE. In nucleotides, the CDR3 is TGTGCCAGCAGCTGGGGCGGGGGGATGGGCCATCAGCCCCAGCATTTT. This sequence encodes CASSWGGGMGHQPQHF.

Points on this clonotype: Lacking the conserved final phenylalanine or tryptophan, this CDR3 likely reflects a read error. V gene TRBV29-1 combines with J gene TRBJ2-2, with 7 bases fitting TRBD2. The V and J ends lost 5 bases and 5 bases, in that order; junction bases with no gene match: 2. Germline loops: CDR1 SQVTM, CDR2 ANQGSEA. CDR3 length: 12 amino acids. The CDR3 DNA reads TGCAGCGTTTTGGGAGGGACCGGGGAGCTGTTTCTT. Translated: CSVLGGTGELFL.

This clonotype turned up a few times. The chain is built from TRBV15 and TRBJ1-3; D is uncertain. The germline gives CDR1 LNHNV, CDR2 YYDKDF (reference sequence). This CDR3 is built from 15 residues. V lost 3 bases and J 0 bases, leaving 9 bases between the germline ends. The DNA of the CDR3 is TGTGCCACCAGCAGGCAGCAACTCTCTGGAAACACCATATATTTT. Its translation is CATSRQQLSGNTIYF.

At least ten counts were recorded for this clonotype. The chain has TRBV19 and TRBJ1-1, with a possible D match to TRBD1 (6 bases). Germline CDR1 reads LNHDA; CDR2 reads SQIVND (reference sequence). Trimming cost V 0 bases and J 5 bases, with 10 bases left between them. CDR3 size: 14 residues. This CDR3 reads CASSIDTGRTEAFF. DNA for the CDR3: TGTGCCAGTAGTATAGATACAGGGAGGACTGAAGCTTTCTTT.

This clonotype was seen ten or more times. The V gene is TRBV5-4, the J gene TRBJ2-5; no clear D gene. Per germline, CDR1 SGHNT and CDR2 YYREEE (reference sequence). V gave up 5 bases and J gave up 1 base, with 3 bases separating them. CDR3 length: 11 amino acids. The CDR3 DNA is TGTGCCAGCAGTCTCCAAGAGACCCAGTACTTC. Protein sequence: CASSLQETQYF.

This clonotype was seen a few times. The chain has TRBV9 and TRBJ1-1, with D possibly being TRBD1 (5 bases). Germline V gene sequence: CDR1 SGDLS, CDR2 YYNGEE. The germline V and J ends were trimmed by 5 bases and 1 base, with 9 bases remaining between them. The CDR3 loop spans 13 amino acids. CDR3 amino acids: CASRPQGNTEAFF. For the CDR3, the DNA is TGTGCCAGCAGACCCCAGGGGAACACTGAAGCTTTCTTT.

This clonotype has at least ten counts. The chain has TRBV19 and TRBJ2-6; D remains ambiguous. The CDR3 length is 15 residues. The V gene's germline CDR1 is LNHDA and CDR2 SQIVND (reference sequence). The V end lost 1 base, the J end lost 1 base, and 5 bases lay between the germline ends. The CDR3 spells CASSIAGSGANVLTF. CDR3 sequence (DNA): TGTGCCAGTAGTATAGCCGGGTCTGGGGCCAACGTCCTGACTTTC.

There are many counts of this clonotype. This chain connects TRBV20-1 to TRBJ2-7; D unresolved. The CDR3 contains 16 residues. V gave up 6 bases and J gave up 2 bases, with 23 bases separating them. Germline-derived CDR1 and CDR2 are DFQATT and SNEGSKA (reference sequence). This CDR3 reads CSALLPGDLGAYEQYF. The CDR3 coding sequence is TGCAGTGCACTCCTACCTGGGGATCTTGGAGCCTACGAGCAGTACTTC.

J is TRBJ2-7 and V is TRBV7-3; D remains ambiguous. CDR3 length equals 13 residues. Germline V gives CDR1 SGHTA, CDR2 FQGTGA. Deletions cut 5 bases from V and 0 bases from J, with 8 bases between. The CDR3 reads CASSSLDSYEQYF. In DNA, the CDR3 is TGTGCCAGCAGCAGCCTGGACTCCTACGAGCAGTACTTC.

This clonotype occurred once. The chain is built from TRBV29-1 and TRBJ2-2; TRBD1 or TRBD2 may be the D gene (5 bases each). Trimming took off 7 bases at V and 2 bases at J, with 14 bases between the two ends. This CDR3 is 14 amino acids long. In germline, CDR1 is SQVTM, CDR2 ANQGSEA. The CDR3 spells CSAGSRENTGELFF. In DNA form, the CDR3 reads TGCAGCGCAGGGAGTAGGGAAAACACCGGGGAGCTGTTTTTT.